This T cell receptor beta chain was captured by sequencing in a study of follicular helper T cells after annual influenza vaccination. Findings and limits, study-wide: ICOS-CD38- cTfh most often held earlier Day 7 ICOS+CD38+ clones. Only roughly 8.5-23% of analyzed cells yielded productive TCRB sequences.

Assay: immunoSEQ multiplex PCR; the TCRdb copy retains only in-frame clones and omits some. The sample consists of approximately 11,000 clones, approximately 80% of them appearing once. This clone showed up just a few times. Its antigen remains unidentified. Deletions cut 6 bases from V and 8 bases from J, with 16 bases between. Germline CDR1 MNHNS, CDR2 SASEGT. The CDR3 length is 13 residues. The specimen comprised CXCR5- memory CD4+ T cells sorted from blood, sampled 6 weeks after influenza vaccination. The rearrangement links TRBV6-1 to TRBJ1-2; the D gene is possibly TRBD1 (5 bases). The source of this sequence is an adult who received the influenza vaccine. CDR3 nucleotide sequence: TGTGCCAGCAGCTTAGACAGCCTCGGGGGCTACACCTTC. It specifies CASSLDSLGGYTF.